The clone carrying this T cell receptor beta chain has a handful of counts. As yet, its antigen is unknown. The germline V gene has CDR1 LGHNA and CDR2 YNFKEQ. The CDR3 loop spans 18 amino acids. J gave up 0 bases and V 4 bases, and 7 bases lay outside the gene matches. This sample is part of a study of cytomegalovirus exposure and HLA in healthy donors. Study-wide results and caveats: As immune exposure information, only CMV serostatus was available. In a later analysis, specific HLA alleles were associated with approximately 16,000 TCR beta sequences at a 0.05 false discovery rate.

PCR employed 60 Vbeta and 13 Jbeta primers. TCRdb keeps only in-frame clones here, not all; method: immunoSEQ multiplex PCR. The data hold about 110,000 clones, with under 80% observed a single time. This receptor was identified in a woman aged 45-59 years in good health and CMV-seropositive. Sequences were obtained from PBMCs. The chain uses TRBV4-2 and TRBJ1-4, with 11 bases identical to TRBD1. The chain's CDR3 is CASSPRDRGSPTNEKLFF. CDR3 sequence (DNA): TGTGCCAGCAGCCCGAGGGACAGGGGGAGCCCAACTAATGAAAAACTGTTTTTT.